These 32 T cell receptor beta chains were all obtained from the same sample, sequenced in a study of Graves' ophthalmopathy and Graves' hyperthyroidism. Amplification from RNA transcripts yielded the TCR beta CDR3 regions. RT-PCR was first run with HTBI primers, then multiplex PCR in a second round. MiXCR, run by TCRdb on the multiplex PCR reads, gives a single entry per CDR3 protein. The sample contains some 390,000 distinct CDR3 sequences, approximately 16% of which appear only once. Input material: peripheral blood. The receptors were sampled from a woman younger than 35 with Graves' ophthalmopathy.

This clonotype has ten or more counts. V usage is TRBV28 and J usage is TRBJ1-1; D unclear. Per germline, CDR1 MDHEN and CDR2 SYDVKM. The CDR3 consists of 17 residues. Deletions cut 3 bases from V and 4 bases from J, with 21 bases between. This CDR3 reads CASSFWSFLRESTEAFF. CDR3 sequence (DNA): TGTGCCAGCAGTTTCTGGAGTTTCTTGCGGGAATCCACTGAAGCTTTCTTT.

At least ten counts were recorded for this clonotype. The CDR3 nucleotides are TGTGCCAGCAGTGGACGTAGCGGGGGGGCTAGCACAGATACGCAGTATTTT. Translated, it gives CASSGRSGGASTDTQYF. The chain carries TRBV6-1 and TRBJ2-3, with 11 bases that match TRBD2. The J segment lost 0 bases and the V segment lost 4 bases, leaving 6 bases of the junction unmatched. Germline V gene data show CDR1 as MNHNS and CDR2 as SASEGT. The CDR3 runs 17 residues.

This clonotype was picked up one time. V usage is TRBV7-2 and J usage is TRBJ2-7; a weak D match, TRBD2 (6 bases). Trimming pared 2 bases from V and 0 bases from J, leaving 11 bases between. The CDR3 consists of 15 residues. The V gene's germline CDR1 is SGHTA and CDR2 FQGNSA. CDR3 protein: CASSLWDSGSYEQYF. CDR3 DNA sequence: TGTGCCAGCAGCTTATGGGATAGCGGCTCCTACGAGCAGTACTTC.

This clonotype was found many times. CDR3 protein: CASRPTGTGGPEAFF. The CDR3 DNA is TGTGCCAGCAGGCCTACCGGGACAGGGGGCCCTGAAGCTTTCTTT. V usage is TRBV12-3 or TRBV12-4 and J usage is TRBJ1-1, with 12 bases aligning to TRBD1. Trimming at V came to 6 bases and at J to 6 bases, leaving 8 bases not matched to a gene. The CDR3 has 15 residues.

This clonotype was detected many times. The V and J genes are TRBV27 and TRBJ1-5; D remains ambiguous. The V end lost 0 bases, the J end lost 6 bases, and 6 bases lay between the germline ends. CDR3 length equals 13 residues. Looked up from germline, CDR1 is MNHEY and CDR2 is SMNVEV (reference sequence). This CDR3 reads CASSLSYSQPQHF. The CDR3, as DNA: TGTGCCAGCAGTTTATCCTACAGTCAGCCCCAGCATTTT.

This clonotype was observed at least ten times. CDR3 sequence reads: CASSVIQGMNTEAFF. The CDR3 DNA reads TGTGCCAGCAGCGTAATACAGGGGATGAACACTGAAGCTTTCTTT. The chain is built from TRBV9 and TRBJ1-1; 7 bases align to TRBD1. The V segment lost 1 base and the J segment 0 bases; nucleotides outside the gene matches: 3. The CDR3 consists of 15 residues. In germline, CDR1 is SGDLS, CDR2 YYNGEE.

This clonotype was detected many times. Given the absence of the conserved phenylalanine or tryptophan at the CDR3 end, a read error is likely. V is TRBV6-1 and J is TRBJ2-5; a possible D gene is TRBD2 (5 bases). The CDR3 is made up of 15 amino acids. V lost 7 bases, J lost 0 bases, and 15 bases lay in between. Germline V gene lookup returns CDR1 MNHNS and CDR2 SASEGT. The DNA of the CDR3 is TGTGCCAGCAAGCGCGGAATGGAGGACCAAGAGACCCAGTACTCC. The encoded protein is CASKRGMEDQETQYS.

This clonotype came up many times. The rearrangement links TRBV29-1 to TRBJ1-2, with no clear D. The CDR3 is 13 residues long. V was trimmed by 5 bases and J by 4 bases, leaving 14 bases between them. The germline V gene encodes CDR1 SQVTM and CDR2 ANQGSEA. In DNA, the CDR3 is TGCAGCGTTCAGGAAGGGAAAATCTATGGCTACACCTTC. Amino acids: CSVQEGKIYGYTF.

This clonotype was detected ten times or more. This chain connects TRBV29-1 to TRBJ2-7; D perhaps matches TRBD2 (6 bases). V shed 4 bases and J shed 6 bases, with 16 bases lying between them. The CDR3 is 13 amino acids. Germline V gene sequence: CDR1 SQVTM, CDR2 ANQGSEA. CDR3 protein: CSVGSGRGSEQYF. In DNA form, the CDR3 reads TGCAGCGTTGGGTCCGGGAGAGGGAGCGAGCAGTACTTC.

This clonotype appeared many times. CDR3 nucleotides: TGTGCCAGCAGTAGTCAACAGGGTATAGCGCAGCCCCAGCATTTT. The encoded protein is CASSSQQGIAQPQHF. The V call is TRBV27, the J call TRBJ1-5; the D gene is possibly TRBD1 (6 bases). Germline CDR1 MNHEY, CDR2 SMNVEV (reference sequence). The CDR3 covers 15 residues. V shed 5 bases and J shed 7 bases, with 18 bases lying between them.

Many counts were recorded for this clonotype. The chain uses TRBV10-3 and TRBJ2-4, with TRBD2 as a possible D gene (6 bases). Germline CDR1 and CDR2: ENHRY and SYGVKD. This CDR3 spans 17 amino acids. Between the trimmed V and J ends, which lost 0 bases and 0 bases, there was a span of 12 bases. The CDR3 reads CAISESIGGLAKNIQYF. The CDR3 bases are TGTGCCATCAGTGAGTCGATCGGGGGATTAGCCAAAAACATTCAGTACTTC.

The chain has TRBV15 and TRBJ1-2; the D is unclear. Trimming left V 6 bases short and J 4 bases short, with 12 bases between. The CDR3 is 13 residues long. CDR1 and CDR2 from the germline V gene are LNHNV and YYDKDF (reference sequence). The DNA for the CDR3 is TGTGCCACCAGTTCTGGTGGCATCTATGGCTACACCTTC. It is translated as CATSSGGIYGYTF.

The sample holds many counts of this clonotype. One end of the junction is discordant with germline, which a read error may explain. This CDR3 is CASSFRTGELFF. The CDR3 DNA sequence: TGCGCCAGCAGCTTTCGTACCGGGGAGCTGTTTTTT. This chain links TRBV27 with TRBJ2-2; D is undetermined. CDR1 is MNHEY and CDR2 is SMNVEV in the germline V gene (reference sequence). The CDR3 extends over 12 amino acids.

The chain joins TRBV6-5 to TRBJ1-5; 8 bases agree with TRBD1. The CDR3 spans 17 residues. The V segment lost 1 base and the J segment 2 bases; nucleotides outside the gene matches: 7. CDR1 and CDR2 (germline): MNHEY, SVGAGI. CDR3 coding DNA: TGTGCCAGCAGTTACTTGGACAGGGAGTGGGGCAATCAGCCCCAGCATTTT. Translation gives CASSYLDREWGNQPQHF.

This clonotype was recorded many times. The gene calls are TRBV6-2 or TRBV6-3 and TRBJ1-2, with 8 bases aligning to TRBD1. This CDR3 has 13 residues. CDR1 and CDR2 from the germline V gene are MNHEY and SVGEGT. Written as DNA, the CDR3 is TGTGCTACCTCTGGGACAGGCACCTATGGCTACACCTTC. It translates to CATSGTGTYGYTF.

This sequence joins TRBV4-3 and TRBJ2-5, with TRBD1 matching 9 bases. From germline, CDR1 is LGHNA and CDR2 YSLEER. With V trimmed by 4 bases and J by 1 base, 4 bases remained unmatched. The CDR3 length is 15 residues. CDR3 in amino acids: CASSREGQGQETQYF. In nucleotides, the CDR3 is TGCGCCAGCAGCCGAGAGGGACAGGGCCAAGAGACCCAGTACTTC.

This clonotype was seen at least ten times. The chain uses TRBV7-8 and TRBJ2-5; TRBD2 matches 9 bases. This CDR3 spans 19 amino acids. The germline V gene has CDR1 SGHVS and CDR2 FQNEAQ. With 1 base clipped from V and 4 bases from J, the junction kept 16 bases outside the gene matches. The CDR3 nucleotides read TGTGCCAGCAGCTTAGACTATGACGGCCTAGCGGGAAATGGAGAGACCCAGTACTTC. It codes for CASSLDYDGLAGNGETQYF.

This clonotype was counted at least ten times. The V gene is TRBV14, the J gene TRBJ2-7; D ambiguous. V was shortened by 2 bases and J by 0 bases, with 2 bases between the two germline ends. Germline CDR1 reads SGHDN; CDR2 reads FVKESK. The CDR3 covers 12 residues. The DNA of the CDR3 is TGTGCCAGCAGCCAATACTCCTACGAGCAGTACTTC. Encoded protein: CASSQYSYEQYF.

This clonotype was picked up many times. The chain is built from TRBV2 and TRBJ2-5, with TRBD2 identical over 7 bases. This CDR3 has 13 residues. The V and J ends lost 5 bases and 3 bases, in that order; junction bases with no gene match: 3. Germline V gene data show CDR1 as SNHLY and CDR2 as FYNNEI. The chain's CDR3 is CASSTAGKETQYF. The CDR3 DNA is TGTGCCAGCAGTACAGCGGGGAAAGAGACCCAGTACTTC.

This clonotype has ten or more counts. The rearrangement uses TRBV28 and TRBJ2-7, with 9 bases identical to TRBD1. Germline V CDR1 and CDR2: MDHEN, SYDVKM. The length of the CDR3 is 14 residues. V lost 6 bases to trimming and J lost 5 bases; unmatched junction nucleotides: 8. CDR3 protein: CASSTQGAGNEQYF. CDR3 in DNA: TGTGCCAGCAGCACACAGGGGGCAGGGAACGAGCAGTACTTC.

The chain employs TRBV12-3 or TRBV12-4 and TRBJ1-2; the D is unclear. This CDR3 has 11 residues. V shed 10 bases and J shed 7 bases, with 13 bases lying between them. CDR3 bases: TGTGCCACGGGTCGCGAACGTGGCTACACCTTC. Its translation is CATGRERGYTF.

This clonotype was counted many times. V and J are TRBV6-5 and TRBJ1-6; TRBD1 matches at 8 bases. Germline CDR1 MNHEY, CDR2 SVGAGI. Germline trimming cut 5 bases from V and 7 bases from J; bases unmatched to any gene: 4. This CDR3 has 14 amino acids. The DNA of the CDR3 is TGTGCCAGCAGTAACCGACAGGGGAATTCACCCCTCCACTTT. It translates to CASSNRQGNSPLHF.

This clonotype was detected ten times or more. The gene calls are TRBV29-1 and TRBJ2-7; 9 bases match TRBD2. V was pared by 6 bases and J by 2 bases, with 2 bases of the junction left unmatched. Germline CDR1 SQVTM, CDR2 ANQGSEA. The length of the CDR3 is 12 residues. CDR3 amino acids: CSVRTSAYEQYF. In nucleotides, the CDR3 is TGCAGCGTCCGGACTAGCGCCTACGAGCAGTACTTC.

The rearrangement links TRBV20-1 to TRBJ1-6; the D is unclear. Germline CDR1 reads DFQATT; CDR2 reads SNEGSKA (reference sequence). Trimming took 4 bases from V and 5 from J, leaving 15 bases between them. The CDR3 is 15 residues long. Written as DNA, the CDR3 is TGCAGTGCTAATAAAGTGCCAGGCGATAATTCACCCCTCCACTTT. Its protein product is CSANKVPGDNSPLHF.

This clonotype was counted many times. Written as DNA, the CDR3 is TGCAGTGCTAGCTTGGAGTGGGGCACTGAAGCTTTCTTT. Its translation is CSASLEWGTEAFF. J is TRBJ1-1 and V is TRBV20-1; D not certain. V was shortened by 3 bases and J by 4 bases, with 12 bases between the two germline ends. The CDR3 covers 13 residues. Germline V gene sequence: CDR1 DFQATT, CDR2 SNEGSKA (reference sequence).

This clonotype was picked up many times. V usage is TRBV10-2 and J usage is TRBJ2-5; TRBD2 is a possible D gene (7 bases). Germline CDR1 reads WSHSY; CDR2 reads SAAADI. V was shortened by 5 bases and J by 2 bases, with 18 bases between the two germline ends. This CDR3 has 16 amino acids. DNA of the CDR3: TGCGCCAGCAGTTTAGGGGGGGGGCTCCTACAAGAGACCCAGTACTTC. This gives the protein CASSLGGGLLQETQYF.

CDR3 protein: CASSLERGLETQYF. CDR3 coding DNA: TGTGCCAGCAGCTTAGAGCGGGGTTTGGAGACCCAGTACTTC. The V gene is TRBV7-2, the J gene TRBJ2-5; 7 nucleotides match TRBD2. Looked up from germline, CDR1 is SGHTA and CDR2 is FQGNSA. The CDR3 sequence is 14 residues long. V shed 1 base, J shed 5 bases, and the junction held 4 bases outside the gene matches.

This clonotype was observed many times. The chain recombines TRBV5-1 with TRBJ2-2; 8 bases match TRBD2. The germline CDR1 and CDR2 sequences are SGHRS and YFSETQ. The CDR3 contains 17 residues. After removal of 4 bases from V and 4 bases from J, the junction contained 12 bases not matched to a gene. CDR3 sequence reads: CASSPSFAGGLTGELFF. The CDR3 DNA reads as TGCGCCAGCAGCCCATCCTTTGCGGGAGGTCTCACCGGGGAGCTGTTTTTT.

This clonotype was picked up many times. This chain joins TRBV20-1 and TRBJ2-7; TRBD2 matches 10 bases. The germline V gene has CDR1 DFQATT and CDR2 SNEGSKA (reference sequence). The CDR3 contains 16 residues. The V and J ends lost 7 bases and 5 bases, in that order; junction bases with no gene match: 17. CDR3 coding DNA: TGCAGTGACGAGCGACTAGCGGGCAGGGCCGGCGACGAGCAGTACTTC. As protein: CSDERLAGRAGDEQYF.

This clonotype was picked up many times. This chain uses TRBV28 with TRBJ1-5; D gene unclear. The CDR3 loop spans 14 amino acids. Trimming left V 2 bases short and J 0 bases short, with 5 bases between. Germline values: CDR1 MDHEN, CDR2 SYDVKM. The CDR3 bases are TGTGCCAGCAGTTTACAGCTTAGCAATCAGCCCCAGCATTTT. This translates into CASSLQLSNQPQHF.

This clonotype occurred many times. The chain combines TRBV3-1 with TRBJ2-7; possible D gene TRBD2, 6 bases. This CDR3 spans 16 amino acids. V lost 0 bases and J lost 0, with 12 bases in between. Germline assignment: CDR1 LGHDT and CDR2 YNNKEL (reference sequence). CDR3 sequence: CASSQDLGLGSYEQYF. The CDR3, as DNA: TGTGCCAGCAGCCAAGATCTGGGACTTGGCTCCTACGAGCAGTACTTC.

There are many counts of this clonotype. The chain is built from TRBV19 and TRBJ1-1; TRBD1 might be the D (6 bases). The V end lost 7 bases, the J end lost 6 bases, and 18 bases lay between the germline ends. The CDR3 contains 14 residues. Germline CDR1 is LNHDA and CDR2 is SQIVND (reference sequence). The CDR3 coding sequence is TGTGCCAGTACTCTTACAGGGATGGCGGCTGAAGCTTTCTTT. This codes for CASTLTGMAAEAFF.